This T cell receptor beta chain was obtained from a study of blood T cell repertoires in COVID-19. This clone was seen a handful of times. CDR3 length: 14 amino acids. Germline-derived CDR1 and CDR2 are SGHTA and FQGNSA. The junction had 5 bases not matched to a gene; V was cut back by 1 base and J by 6 bases. Assay: immunoSEQ multiplex PCR; the TCRdb copy retains only in-frame clones and omits some. The sample consists of about 87,000 clones, 80% to 95% of them appearing once. The chain employs TRBV7-2 and TRBJ1-2; the match to TRBD1 covers 7 bases. Sample: peripheral blood. This clonotype was obtained from a man aged 18-30 years with COVID-19, enrolled during active disease. CDR3 sequence reads: CASSLEGQINGYTF. The CDR3 nucleotides read TGTGCCAGCAGCTTAGAGGGACAGATAAATGGCTACACCTTC.